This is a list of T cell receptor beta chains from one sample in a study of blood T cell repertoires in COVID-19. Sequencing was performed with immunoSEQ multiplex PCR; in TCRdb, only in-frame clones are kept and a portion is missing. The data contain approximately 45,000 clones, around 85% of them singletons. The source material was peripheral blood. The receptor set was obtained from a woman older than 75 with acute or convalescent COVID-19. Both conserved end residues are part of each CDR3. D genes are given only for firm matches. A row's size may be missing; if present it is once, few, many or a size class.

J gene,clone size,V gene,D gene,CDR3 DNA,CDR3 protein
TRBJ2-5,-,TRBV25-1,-,TGTGCCAGCAGTGAATGGACAGTAGAGACCCAGTACTTC,CASSEWTVETQYF
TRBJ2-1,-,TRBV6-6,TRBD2,TGTGCCAGCAGTCCGCTGACTAGCGAGTACAATGAGCAGTTCTTC,CASSPLTSEYNEQFF
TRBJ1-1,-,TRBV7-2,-,TGTGCCAGCAGCGCTAGGAGGAACACTGAAGCTTTCTTT,CASSARRNTEAFF
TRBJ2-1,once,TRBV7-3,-,TGTGCCAGCAGCGAAGACACTTACAATGAGCAGTTCTTC,CASSEDTYNEQFF
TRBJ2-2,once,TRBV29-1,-,TGCAGCGTTGGGGCCCTAAACACCGGGGAGCTGTTTTTT,CSVGALNTGELFF
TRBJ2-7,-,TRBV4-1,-,TGCGCCAGCAGCCAAGGAACGGGTCTCTACGAGCAGTACTTC,CASSQGTGLYEQYF
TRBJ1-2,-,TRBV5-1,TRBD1,TGCGCCAGCAGCCCGGGACAGCCTCTAACTAACTATGGCTACACCTTC,CASSPGQPLTNYGYTF
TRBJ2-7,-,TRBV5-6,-,TGTGCCAGCAGCTTGCGTGTGGGCGAAGTCAGCCCAAGGTTGGGCGAGCAGTACTTC,CASSLRVGEVSPRLGEQYF
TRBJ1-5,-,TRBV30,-,TGTGCCTGGAGTGTCGGGGACACGGGGCCTTATAGCAATCAGCCCCAGCATTTT,CAWSVGDTGPYSNQPQHF
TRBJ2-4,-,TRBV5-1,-,TGCGCCAGCAGCCCTAGGTCCGGAGAAAACATTCAGTACTTC,CASSPRSGENIQYF
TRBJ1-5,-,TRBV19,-,TGTGCCAGTAGCCTCCCAGTAAGCAATCAGCCCCAGCATTTT,CASSLPVSNQPQHF
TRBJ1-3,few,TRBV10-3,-,TGTGCCTGCAGGGAGGGGGGGCTTGGAAACACCATATATTTT,CACREGGLGNTIYF
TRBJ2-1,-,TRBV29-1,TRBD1,TGCAGCGTTGAGGACAGGCTTCAGTTCTTC,CSVEDRLQFF
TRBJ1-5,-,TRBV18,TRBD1,TGTGCCAGCTCACCCGGGACAGGGGGGGATCAGCCCCAGCATTTT,CASSPGTGGDQPQHF
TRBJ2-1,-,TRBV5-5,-,TGTGCCAGCAGCCCTACCGCGGAGAGGTACAATGAGCAGTTCTTC,CASSPTAERYNEQFF
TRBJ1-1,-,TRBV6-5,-,TGTGCCAGCAGTTACCGCAGGGATGATGAAGCTTTCTTT,CASSYRRDDEAFF
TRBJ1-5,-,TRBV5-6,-,TGTGCCAGCAGCTCATGGGGAGGGGCGGGTAGCAATCAGCCCCAGCATTTT,CASSSWGGAGSNQPQHF
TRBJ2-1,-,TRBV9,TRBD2,TGTGCCAGCAGCGTAGGAGCGGGGGGGCAGGATGAGCAGTTCTTC,CASSVGAGGQDEQFF
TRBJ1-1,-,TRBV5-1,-,TGCGCCAGCAGCTTGGCTGCCGGCACTGAAGCTTTCTTT,CASSLAAGTEAFF
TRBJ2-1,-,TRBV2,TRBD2,TGTGCCAGCAGTGGGACTAGCGGGGAGTACAATGAGCAGTTCTTC,CASSGTSGEYNEQFF
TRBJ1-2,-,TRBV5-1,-,TGCGCCAGCAGCTTGGGCTACTCCGGCTATGGCTACACCTTC,CASSLGYSGYGYTF
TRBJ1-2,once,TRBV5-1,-,TGCGCCAGCAGCTTGGACGGACGCGCAGGGTTGACCTTC,CASSLDGRAGLTF
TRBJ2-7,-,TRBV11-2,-,TGTGCCAGCAGCTCGCTCCGGGGTTCCTACGAGCAGTACTTC,CASSSLRGSYEQYF
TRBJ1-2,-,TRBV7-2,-,TGTGCCAGCAGCTCCTACAGGGAACCGGGTGGCTACACCTTC,CASSSYREPGGYTF
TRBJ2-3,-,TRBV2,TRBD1,TGTGCCAGCAGTGACCACATCCGGGACAGGGGGGGAGATACGCAGTATTTT,CASSDHIRDRGGDTQYF
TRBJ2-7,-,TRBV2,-,TGTGCCAGCAGTCGCCCCACAGGGCAACGCTACGAGCAGTACTTC,CASSRPTGQRYEQYF
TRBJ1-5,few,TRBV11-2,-,TGTGCCAGCAGCTTATCTTTCCGTGAGGCCCAGCATTTT,CASSLSFREAQHF
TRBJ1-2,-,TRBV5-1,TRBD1,TGCGCCAGCAGGGAGGCAGGGGGGAAGAACTATGGCTACACCTTC,CASREAGGKNYGYTF
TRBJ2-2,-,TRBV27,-,TGTGCCAGCAGTTTAATTACAGGCGGGGAGCTGTTTTTT,CASSLITGGELFF
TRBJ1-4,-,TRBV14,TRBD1,TGTGCCAGCAGTCCGACAGGGATAAGGGAAAAACTGTTTTTT,CASSPTGIREKLFF
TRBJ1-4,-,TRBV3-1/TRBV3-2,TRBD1,TGTGCCAGCAGACTAACCGGGACAGGGGAAAAACTGTTTTTT,CASRLTGTGEKLFF
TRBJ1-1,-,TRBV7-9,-,TGTGCCAGCAGCCTCCAGGAAACTGAAGCTTTCTTT,CASSLQETEAFF
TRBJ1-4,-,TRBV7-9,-,TGTGCCAGCAGCGGAGAGGGGGGGCTTACTAATGAAAAACTGTTTTTT,CASSGEGGLTNEKLFF
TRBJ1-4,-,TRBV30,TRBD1,TGTGCCTGCCGGGACAGGGGGCGAGCTAATGAAAAACTGTTTTTT,CACRDRGRANEKLFF
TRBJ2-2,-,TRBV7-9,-,TGTGCCAGCAGCAGAGGAACCGCGAACACCGGGGAGCTGTTTTTT,CASSRGTANTGELFF
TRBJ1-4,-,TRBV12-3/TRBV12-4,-,TGTGCCAGCAGTCTATGGGGGGGCGAAAAACTGTTTTTT,CASSLWGGEKLFF
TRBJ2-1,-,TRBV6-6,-,TGTGCCAGCAGTTACGAAGGGGCCAATCTCAATGAGCAGTTCTTC,CASSYEGANLNEQFF
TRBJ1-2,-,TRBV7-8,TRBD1,TGTGCCAGCAGCGAAACAGGGGGCGGGGGCTATGGCTACACCTTC,CASSETGGGGYGYTF
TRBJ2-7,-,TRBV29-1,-,TGCAGCGTTGCCCAGGGAAAGGGCGAGCAGTACTTC,CSVAQGKGEQYF
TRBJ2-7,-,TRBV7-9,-,TGTGCCAGCAGCTTGGGCTCTGGTCCTCCCTACGAGCAGTACTTC,CASSLGSGPPYEQYF
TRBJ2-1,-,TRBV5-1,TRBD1,TGCGCCAGCAGCTCCGGGACAGGGGCCCATGAGCAGTTCTTC,CASSSGTGAHEQFF
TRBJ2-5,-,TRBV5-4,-,TGTGCCAGCAGCGTGTCCAGTGCGGGGGAGACCCAGTACTTC,CASSVSSAGETQYF